This T cell receptor (beta chain) derives from a study of shared T cell receptors in the human thymus. Repertoires were generated with immunoSEQ multiplex PCR, while TCRdb's copy carries only in-frame clones and drops some. Of hundreds of thousands of clones listed, around nine tenths were seen once; the top ten hold 0.01%. V lost 4 bases, J lost 5 bases, and 6 bases lay in between. The CDR3 length is 11 residues. Germline V lookup: CDR1 MNHNS, CDR2 SASEGT. The same sample was also studied in work on human thymus T cells. As that study records: The donors were infants in Finland with congenital heart defects, otherwise immunologically healthy. Resections from corrective heart surgery supplied the thymus tissue. Related research has reported that thymic repertoires overlap highly among unrelated individuals.

Input material: thymocytes. This sequence originates from a boy younger than two with a congenital heart defect. The chain carries TRBV6-1 and TRBJ2-7; D gene unclear. For the CDR3, the DNA is TGTGCCAGCAGTGCTGCGCACGAGCAGTACTTC. Its protein product is CASSAAHEQYF.